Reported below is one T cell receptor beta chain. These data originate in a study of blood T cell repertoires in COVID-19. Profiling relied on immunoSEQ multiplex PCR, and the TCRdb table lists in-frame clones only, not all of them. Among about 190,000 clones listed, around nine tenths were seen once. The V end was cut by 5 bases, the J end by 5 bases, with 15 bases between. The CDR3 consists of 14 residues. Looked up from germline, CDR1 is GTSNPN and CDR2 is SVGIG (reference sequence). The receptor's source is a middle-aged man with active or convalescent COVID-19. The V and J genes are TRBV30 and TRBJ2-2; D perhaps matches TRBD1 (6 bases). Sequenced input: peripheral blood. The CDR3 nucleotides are TGTGCCTGGGGGGGCTACACAGGGACCGGGGAGCTGTTTTTT. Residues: CAWGGYTGTGELFF.